This paragraph reports one TCR beta chain. The germline V gene encodes CDR1 MDHEN and CDR2 SYDVKM. V lost 7 bases, J lost 2 bases, and 7 bases stayed unmatched. The CDR3 totals 14 residues. Per the original data handling: The assay estimated nucleated cells by amplifying reference gene primers. Here immunoSEQ multiplex PCR was the method, and the copy in TCRdb shows in-frame clones only, minus some. That table gives V, J and clone size, and the DNA gave D and trimming. Of a few hundred thousand clones detected, roughly 90% appear once; the ten largest clones hold roughly 10%. These data belong to a study of blood T cell repertoires in COVID-19. Participant-given clinical history determined each cohort assignment. Two negative PCRs, clearance, or symptom resolution had been documented for recovered Cohort 3 donors.

Sample: PBMCs or T cells enriched from blood (not recorded which). This clonotype originated in a man aged 40-49 years who had recovered from COVID-19. The chain links TRBV28 to TRBJ1-2; 7 bases line up with TRBD1. CDR3 sequence reads: CASKGGTWNYGYTF. CDR3 nucleotide sequence: TGTGCCAGCAAAGGGGGCACTTGGAACTATGGCTACACCTTC.